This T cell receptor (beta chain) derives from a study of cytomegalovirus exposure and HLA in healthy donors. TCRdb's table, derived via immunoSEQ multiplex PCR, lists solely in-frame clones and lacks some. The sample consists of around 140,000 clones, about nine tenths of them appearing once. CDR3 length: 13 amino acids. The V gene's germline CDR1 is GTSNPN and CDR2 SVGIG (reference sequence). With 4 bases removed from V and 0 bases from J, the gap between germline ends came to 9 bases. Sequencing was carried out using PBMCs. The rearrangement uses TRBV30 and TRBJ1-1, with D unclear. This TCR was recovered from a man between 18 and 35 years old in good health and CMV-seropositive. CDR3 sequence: CAWKPFMNTEAFF. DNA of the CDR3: TGTGCCTGGAAGCCGTTCATGAACACTGAAGCTTTCTTT.